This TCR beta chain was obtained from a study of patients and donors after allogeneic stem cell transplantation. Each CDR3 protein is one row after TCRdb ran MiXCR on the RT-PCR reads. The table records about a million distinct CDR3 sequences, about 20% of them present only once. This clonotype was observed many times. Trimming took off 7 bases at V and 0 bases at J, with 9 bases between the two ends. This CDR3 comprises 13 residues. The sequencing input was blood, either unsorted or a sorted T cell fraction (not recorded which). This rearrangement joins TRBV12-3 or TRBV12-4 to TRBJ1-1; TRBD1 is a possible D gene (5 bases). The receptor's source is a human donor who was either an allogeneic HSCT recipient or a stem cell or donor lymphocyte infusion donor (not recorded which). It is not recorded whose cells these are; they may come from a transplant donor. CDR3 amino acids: CASTGQLNTEAFF. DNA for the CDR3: TGTGCCAGCACGGGGCAGTTGAACACTGAAGCTTTCTTT.